The 23 T cell receptor beta chains below all came from one sample that was sequenced in a study of blood T cells in healthy people across ages. Alongside a J-beta primer mix, a sample-barcoded 5' primer served in a second PCR lasting about 7 to 12 cycles. TCRdb processed the 5' RACE reads anew with MiXCR; each CDR3 protein has one entry. Of 1,100,000 or so distinct CDR3 sequences in the sample, roughly 45% were seen once. Material: blood. These receptors came from a woman aged 60-70 years in good health.

This chain joins TRBV2 and TRBJ1-2; the D gene is possibly TRBD1 (6 bases). V was pared by 3 bases and J by 6 bases, with 17 bases between. Germline V lookup: CDR1 SNHLY, CDR2 FYNNEI. CDR3 length: 15 amino acids. Here the CDR3 reads CASSDWQGTRHGYTF. Written as DNA, the CDR3 is TGTGCCAGCAGTGATTGGCAGGGGACTCGTCATGGCTACACCTTC.

This clonotype was seen repeatedly, ten times or more. The chain combines TRBV11-2 with TRBJ2-1; D uncertain. The CDR3 spans 19 residues. In germline, CDR1 is SGHAT, CDR2 FQNNGV. Trimming shortened V by 0 bases and J by 4 bases, and 22 bases separated the two germline ends. The CDR3 here is CASSLEPPLVRVKYNEQFF. CDR3 sequence (DNA): TGTGCCAGCAGCTTAGAGCCCCCCCTCGTTCGGGTGAAATACAATGAGCAGTTCTTC.

V usage is TRBV6-5 and J usage is TRBJ2-7; D remains ambiguous. V was shortened by 6 bases and J by 7 bases, with 16 bases between the two germline ends. Germline V gene lookup returns CDR1 MNHEY and CDR2 SVGAGI. The CDR3 contains 13 residues. In nucleotides, the CDR3 is TGTGCCAGCAGAGGGCAGATCTACAATGAGCAGTACTTC. Its protein product is CASRGQIYNEQYF.

This clonotype was seen only a few times. The chain carries TRBV9 and TRBJ2-7; TRBD2 is a possible D gene (6 bases). V lost 0 bases, J lost 0 bases, and 10 bases lay in between. CDR3 length: 15 residues. Germline V gene data show CDR1 as SGDLS and CDR2 as YYNGEE. As DNA, the CDR3 is TGTGCCAGCAGCGTAGGCGGGATTCACTCCTACGAGCAGTACTTC. Translation: CASSVGGIHSYEQYF. The variable domain in full, completed from reference TRBV9 and TRBJ2-7, reads DSGVTQTPKHLITATGQRVTLRCSPRSGDLSVYWYQQSLDQGLQFLIQYYNGEERAKGNILERFSAQQFPDLHSELNLSSLELGDSALYFCASSVGGIHSYEQYFGPGTRLTVT.

V is TRBV7-2 and J is TRBJ2-1; 16 bases fit TRBD2. The CDR3 has 18 amino acids. Germline CDR1 SGHTA, CDR2 FQGNSA. The trim removed 4 bases at V and 6 bases at J, leaving 9 bases unmatched. The CDR3 sequence is CASSSGVGLAGGPNEQFF. The CDR3 DNA is TGTGCCAGCAGCTCAGGGGTGGGACTAGCGGGAGGGCCCAATGAGCAGTTCTTC.

This clonotype has just a few counts. V usage is TRBV10-2 and J usage is TRBJ2-5, with no clear D. CDR3 length: 15 amino acids. The ends were cut back, 6 bases at V and 1 base at J, with 15 bases in the middle. Germline CDR1 is WSHSY and CDR2 is SAAADI. The CDR3 is CASRVLADLQETQYF. In DNA form, the CDR3 reads TGCGCCAGCAGGGTTCTGGCGGACCTCCAAGAGACCCAGTACTTC.

The chain joins TRBV7-2 to TRBJ2-4, with D unresolved. Germline-derived CDR1 and CDR2 are SGHTA and FQGNSA. The CDR3 runs to 15 residues. Trimming pared 5 bases from V and 2 bases from J, leaving 13 bases between. CDR3 in amino acids: CASSLSMGSKNIQYF. As DNA, the CDR3 is TGTGCCAGCAGCCTATCAATGGGGTCCAAAAACATTCAGTACTTC.

This clonotype was seen only a few times. V gene TRBV5-1 combines with J gene TRBJ2-1; 7 bases agree with TRBD2. This CDR3 has 21 amino acids. Germline V CDR1 and CDR2: SGHRS, YFSETQ. The V gene end was trimmed by 3 bases and the J gene end by 4 bases; junction bases not matched to a gene: 25. DNA of the CDR3: TGCGCCAGCAGCTCCCTTTTGGGTAGCGGGCGCCAGACCCTCCATTACAATGAGCAGTTCTTC. It specifies CASSSLLGSGRQTLHYNEQFF. The full variable domain, rest sourced from reference TRBV5-1 and TRBJ2-1, is KAGVTQTPRYLIKTRGQQVTLSCSPISGHRSVSWYQQTPGQGLQFLFEYFSETQRNKGNFPGRFSGRQFSNSRSEMNVSTLELGDSALYLCASSSLLGSGRQTLHYNEQFFGPGTRLTVL.

The count of this clonotype is one. The chain carries TRBV27 and TRBJ2-3, with unresolved D. V lost 5 bases and J 5 bases, leaving 8 bases between the germline ends. The CDR3 is made up of 12 amino acids. Germline V gene sequence: CDR1 MNHEY, CDR2 SMNVEV (reference sequence). CDR3 protein: CASSRSRDTQYF. CDR3 bases: TGTGCCAGCAGTCGGTCTCGAGATACGCAGTATTTT.

V usage is TRBV27 and J usage is TRBJ1-6; the D is unclear. The germline V and J ends were trimmed by 3 bases and 6 bases, with 12 bases remaining between them. This CDR3 has 15 amino acids. Germline V gene lookup returns CDR1 MNHEY and CDR2 SMNVEV (reference sequence). The CDR3 here is CASSFRPNGNSPLHF. CDR3 nucleotides: TGTGCCAGCAGTTTTAGACCAAACGGTAATTCACCCCTCCACTTT.

The DNA of the CDR3 is TGCGCCAGCAGCCAACGGTCTGAAAACATTCAGTACTTC. As protein: CASSQRSENIQYF. The rearrangement links TRBV4-1 to TRBJ2-4; D not resolved. V lost 2 bases and J 5 bases, leaving 7 bases between the germline ends. Germline CDR1 and CDR2: MGHRA and YSYEKL. The CDR3 spans 13 residues.

This chain links TRBV7-6 with TRBJ2-6; D is perhaps TRBD2 (5 bases). The CDR3 has 15 residues. The germline V gene has CDR1 SGHVS and CDR2 FNYEAQ. Trimming pared 5 bases from V and 0 bases from J, leaving 8 bases between. This chain's CDR3 is CASSAGVSGANVLTF. The CDR3 DNA follows: TGTGCCAGCAGCGCCGGGGTCTCTGGGGCCAACGTCCTGACTTTC.

The V gene is TRBV7-2, the J gene TRBJ2-1; TRBD1 or TRBD2 may be the D gene (5 bases each). V was clipped by 1 base and J by 8 bases, with 15 bases between them. CDR3 length: 15 amino acids. Germline CDR1 is SGHTA and CDR2 is FQGNSA. CDR3 loop: CASSLVGPSTDEQFF. The CDR3 nucleotides read TGTGCCAGCAGCTTAGTGGGACCCTCCACCGATGAGCAGTTCTTC. Supplemented by reference TRBV7-2 and TRBJ2-1, the full variable domain reads GAGVSQSPSNKVTEKGKDVELRCDPISGHTALYWYRQSLGQGLEFLIYFQGNSAPDKSGLPSDRFSAERTGGSVSTLTIQRTQQEDSAVYLCASSLVGPSTDEQFFGPGTRLTVL.

The chain employs TRBV15 and TRBJ1-1, with D hard to call. CDR3 length: 15 residues. The germline V gene has CDR1 LNHNV and CDR2 YYDKDF (reference sequence). Deletions cut 0 bases from V and 4 bases from J, with 12 bases between. In DNA form, the CDR3 reads TGTGCCACCAGCAGAGAGGTGGGCTTGAGCACTGAAGCTTTCTTT. The encoded protein is CATSREVGLSTEAFF.

The rearrangement uses TRBV20-1 and TRBJ2-3; D remains ambiguous. V lost 2 bases and J lost 6, with 9 bases in between. Germline CDR1 DFQATT, CDR2 SNEGSKA (reference sequence). This CDR3 contains 12 residues. Here the CDR3 reads CSARWAVDTQYF. CDR3 bases: TGCAGTGCTAGATGGGCGGTGGATACGCAGTATTTT.

V is TRBV2 and J is TRBJ1-2; maybe TRBD1 (5 bases). CDR1 is SNHLY, CDR2 FYNNEI, per germline. The V end lost 1 base, the J end lost 4 bases, and 13 bases lay between the germline ends. The CDR3 totals 15 residues. CDR3 nucleotide sequence: TGTGCCAGCAGTGAAGAACAGGTCCGCTCCTATGGCTACACCTTC. This encodes CASSEEQVRSYGYTF.

CDR3 sequence: CASSYKAGPVYEQYF. The CDR3 DNA reads as TGTGCCAGCAGTTACAAAGCGGGTCCGGTCTACGAGCAGTACTTC. V is TRBV6-2 or TRBV6-3 and J is TRBJ2-7, with TRBD2 as a possible D gene (6 bases). This CDR3 comprises 15 residues. Trimming removed 2 bases at V and 3 bases at J, with 14 bases between. CDR1 and CDR2 (germline): MNHEY, SVGEGT.

J is TRBJ2-2 and V is TRBV20-1; no definite D call. The CDR3 spans 11 residues. Germline lookup yields CDR1 DFQATT and CDR2 SNEGSKA (reference sequence). The V end was cut by 3 bases, the J end by 6 bases, with 5 bases between. The CDR3 sequence is CSASRPGELFF. CDR3 coding DNA: TGCAGTGCTAGCCGGCCCGGGGAGCTGTTTTTT.

The genes are TRBV5-1 and TRBJ2-5; TRBD2 matches 12 bases. Germline CDR1 reads SGHRS; CDR2 reads YFSETQ. The V gene end was trimmed by 0 bases and the J gene end by 1 base; junction bases not matched to a gene: 1. The CDR3 is 16 residues long. The CDR3 DNA is TGCGCCAGCAGCTTGGGGACTAGCGGGGCCCAAGAGACCCAGTACTTC. Protein sequence: CASSLGTSGAQETQYF.

This clonotype was found a few times. This chain joins TRBV12-3 or TRBV12-4 and TRBJ2-7; TRBD2 matches 9 bases. This CDR3 region has 14 residues. The V segment lost 5 bases and the J segment 5 bases; nucleotides outside the gene matches: 7. The CDR3 bases are TGTGCCAGCAGTGTTAGCGGGAGTTCCCACGAGCAGTACTTC. This encodes CASSVSGSSHEQYF.

The table lists this clonotype with a few counts. This rearrangement joins TRBV6-2 or TRBV6-3 to TRBJ2-1, with no clear D. Looked up from germline, CDR1 is MNHEY and CDR2 is SVGEGT. Trimming stripped 7 bases from V and 0 bases from J, with 22 bases between. The CDR3 extends over 18 amino acids. The CDR3 loop reads CASTAPVRRLSSYNEQFF. The CDR3 DNA is TGTGCCAGCACCGCACCAGTTCGGCGGCTTAGCTCCTACAATGAGCAGTTCTTC.

This clonotype was seen a few times. This rearrangement joins TRBV12-3 or TRBV12-4 to TRBJ1-4, with 7 bases lining up with TRBD1. Losses at the gene ends were 4 bases for V and 8 bases for J; bases not matched to a gene: 16. The CDR3 has 17 amino acids. The CDR3 region is CASSSRGGGKSREKLFF. DNA of the CDR3: TGTGCCAGCAGTTCCAGGGGGGGGGGAAAGTCAAGGGAAAAACTGTTTTTT.

This clonotype was seen many times. The chain carries TRBV18 and TRBJ2-1, with D hard to call. Germline CDR1 and CDR2: KGHSH and LQKENI. This CDR3 is 15 amino acids long. V was shortened by 0 bases and J by 5 bases, with 11 bases between the two germline ends. DNA for the CDR3: TGTGCCAGCTCACCACCGGACGGAACGAACAATGAGCAGTTCTTC. Amino acid sequence: CASSPPDGTNNEQFF.